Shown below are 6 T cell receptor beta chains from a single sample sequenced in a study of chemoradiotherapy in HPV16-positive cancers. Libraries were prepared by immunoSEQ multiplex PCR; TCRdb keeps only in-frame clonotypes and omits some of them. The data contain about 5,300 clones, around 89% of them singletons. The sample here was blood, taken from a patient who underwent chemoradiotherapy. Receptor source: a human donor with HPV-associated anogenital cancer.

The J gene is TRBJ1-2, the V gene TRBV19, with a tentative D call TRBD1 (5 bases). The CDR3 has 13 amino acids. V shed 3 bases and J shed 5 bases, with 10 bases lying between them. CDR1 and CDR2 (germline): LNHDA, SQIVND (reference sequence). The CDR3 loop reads CASSIGRVYGYTF. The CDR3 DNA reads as TGTGCCAGTAGTATCGGCAGGGTATATGGCTACACCTTC.

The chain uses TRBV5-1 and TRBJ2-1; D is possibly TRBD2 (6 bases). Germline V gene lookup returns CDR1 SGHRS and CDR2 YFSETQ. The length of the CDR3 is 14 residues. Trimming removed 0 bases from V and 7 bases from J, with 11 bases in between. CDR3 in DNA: TGCGCCAGCAGCTTGGGAGGCGGGACGAATGAGCAGTTCTTC. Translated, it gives CASSLGGGTNEQFF.

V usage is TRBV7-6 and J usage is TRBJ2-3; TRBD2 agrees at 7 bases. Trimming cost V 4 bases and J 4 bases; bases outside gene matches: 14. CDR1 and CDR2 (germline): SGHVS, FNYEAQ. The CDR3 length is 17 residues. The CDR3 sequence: CASSYPRLEGGPDTQYF. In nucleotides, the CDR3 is TGTGCCAGCAGCTACCCCCGACTAGAGGGAGGGCCAGATACGCAGTATTTT. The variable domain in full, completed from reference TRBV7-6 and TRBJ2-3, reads GAGVSQSPRYKVTKRGQDVALRCDPISGHVSLYWYRQALGQGPEFLTYFNYEAQQDKSGLPNDRFSAERPEGSISTLTIQRTEQRDSAMYRCASSYPRLEGGPDTQYFGPGTRLTVL.

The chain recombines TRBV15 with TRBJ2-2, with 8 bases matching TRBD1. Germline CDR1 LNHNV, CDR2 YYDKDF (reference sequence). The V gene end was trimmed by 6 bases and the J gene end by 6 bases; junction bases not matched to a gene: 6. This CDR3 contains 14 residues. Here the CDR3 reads CATSQGALAGELFF. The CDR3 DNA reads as TGTGCCACCAGTCAGGGGGCTCTGGCCGGGGAGCTGTTTTTT.

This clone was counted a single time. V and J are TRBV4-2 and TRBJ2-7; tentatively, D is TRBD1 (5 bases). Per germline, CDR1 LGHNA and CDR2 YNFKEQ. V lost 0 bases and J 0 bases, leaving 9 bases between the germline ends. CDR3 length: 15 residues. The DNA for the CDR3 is TGTGCCAGCAGCCAAGATGGTGGGGCCTCCTACGAGCAGTACTTC. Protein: CASSQDGGASYEQYF.

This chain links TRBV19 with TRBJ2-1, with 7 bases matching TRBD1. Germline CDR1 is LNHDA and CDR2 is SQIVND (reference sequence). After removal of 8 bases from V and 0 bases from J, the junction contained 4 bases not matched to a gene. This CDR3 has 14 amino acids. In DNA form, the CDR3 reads TGTGCCAGTCTCGACAGGGACTCCTACAATGAGCAGTTCTTC. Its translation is CASLDRDSYNEQFF.